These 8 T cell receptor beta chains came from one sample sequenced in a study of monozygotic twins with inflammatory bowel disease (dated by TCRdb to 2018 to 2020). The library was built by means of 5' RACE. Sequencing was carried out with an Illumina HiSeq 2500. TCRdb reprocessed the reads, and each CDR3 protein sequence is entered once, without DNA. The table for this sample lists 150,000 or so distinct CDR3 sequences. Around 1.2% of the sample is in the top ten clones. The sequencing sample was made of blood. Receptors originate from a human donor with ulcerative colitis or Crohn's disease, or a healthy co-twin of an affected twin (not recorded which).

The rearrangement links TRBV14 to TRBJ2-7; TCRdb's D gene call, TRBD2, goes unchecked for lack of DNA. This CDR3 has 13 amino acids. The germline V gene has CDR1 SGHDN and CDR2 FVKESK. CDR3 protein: CASSQSPALEQYF.

CDR3 sequence: CASSLGDSGGNTIYF. The rearrangement links TRBV7-9 to TRBJ1-3. The CDR3 contains 15 residues. Germline loops: CDR1 SEHNR, CDR2 FQNEAQ (reference sequence).

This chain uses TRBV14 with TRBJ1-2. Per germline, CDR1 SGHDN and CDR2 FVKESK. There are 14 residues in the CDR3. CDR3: CASSQAVVSYGYTF.

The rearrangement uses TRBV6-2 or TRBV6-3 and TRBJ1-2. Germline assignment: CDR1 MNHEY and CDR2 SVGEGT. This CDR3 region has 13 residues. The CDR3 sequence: CASSSVFPRGYTF.

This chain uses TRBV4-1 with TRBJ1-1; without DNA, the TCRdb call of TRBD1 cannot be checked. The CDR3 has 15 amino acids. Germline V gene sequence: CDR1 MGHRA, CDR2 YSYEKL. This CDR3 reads CASSQDRGALPEAFF.

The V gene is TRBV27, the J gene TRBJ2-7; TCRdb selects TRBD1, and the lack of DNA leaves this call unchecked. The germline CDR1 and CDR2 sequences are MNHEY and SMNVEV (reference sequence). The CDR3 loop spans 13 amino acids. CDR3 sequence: CASTGGAVREQYF.

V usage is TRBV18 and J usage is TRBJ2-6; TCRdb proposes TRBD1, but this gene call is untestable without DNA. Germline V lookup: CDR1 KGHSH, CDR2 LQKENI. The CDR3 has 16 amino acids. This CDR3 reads CASSLSGTTGANVLTF.

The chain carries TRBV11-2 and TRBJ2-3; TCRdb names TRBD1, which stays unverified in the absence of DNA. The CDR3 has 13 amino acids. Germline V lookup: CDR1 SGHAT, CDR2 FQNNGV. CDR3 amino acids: CASSSPGRDTQYF.